This T cell receptor (beta chain) was retrieved from a study of T cells in Graves' hyperthyroidism and ophthalmopathy. Study-wide points: Blood shared most expanded thyroid clonotypes above 0.001.

Concerning this clonotype itself: The antigen is not known.

V dropped 10 bases and J dropped 5 bases, with 14 bases sitting between them. Germline V lookup: CDR1 ENHRY, CDR2 SYGVKD. The CDR3 is 12 residues long. Amplification of TCR beta CDR3 regions was performed using RNA transcripts as template. The study used the HTBI primer set for a first-round RT-PCR of the TCR CDR3. TCRdb ran MiXCR on the multiplex PCR reads and lists one entry per CDR3 protein. Among roughly 500,000 distinct CDR3 sequences listed, approximately 23% were seen once. The authors took PBMCs from 10 ml fresh peripheral blood. Input material: blood. This chain connects TRBV10-3 to TRBJ1-1; D is ambiguous. The sequence came from a woman between 70 and 85 years old with Graves' ophthalmopathy. The CDR3 loop reads CATQTAGTEAFF. The CDR3 nucleotides are TGTGCCACCCAGACTGCGGGGACTGAAGCTTTCTTT.